This TCR beta chain was captured by sequencing in a study of response to subunit inactivated influenza vaccine. Findings and limits, study-wide: The authors suggested that every seasonal influenza vaccination recruits few new T cells.

Points on this clonotype: What it binds is not known.

The V gene's germline CDR1 is SGDLS and CDR2 YYNGEE. The junction had 5 bases not matched to a gene; V was cut back by 0 bases and J by 3 bases. This CDR3 is built from 15 residues. TCRdb ran MiXCR on the RT-PCR reads and lists one entry per CDR3 protein. The data hold 250,000 to 350,000 distinct CDR3 sequences, with 22% observed a single time. This clonotype originated in a man between 50 and 75 years old who received an inactivated influenza vaccine. The chain uses TRBV9 and TRBJ2-5; 7 bases line up with TRBD2. The specimen comprised PBMCs from blood, sampled less than 22 months after vaccination. This chain's CDR3 is CASSVASGFEETQYF. The CDR3 DNA follows: TGTGCCAGCAGCGTAGCTAGCGGTTTCGAAGAGACCCAGTACTTC.